One and the same sample provided the 9 T cell receptor beta chains below, sequenced in a study of blood T cell repertoires in COVID-19. TCRdb keeps only in-frame clones here, not all; method: immunoSEQ multiplex PCR. The top ten hold 5% to 6.5% of the sample, which has 200,000 or so clones, over 75% seen once. The sequencing sample was made of peripheral blood. These receptors originate from a man of 80 years or more with acute or convalescent COVID-19.

The table lists this clone with a few counts. V and J are TRBV6-5 and TRBJ2-7; D not resolved. Germline V lookup: CDR1 MNHEY, CDR2 SVGAGI. The ends were cut back, 6 bases at V and 2 bases at J, with 14 bases in the middle. The CDR3 extends over 14 amino acids. The CDR3 reads CASRTPSPPYEQYV. CDR3 bases: TGTGCCAGCAGAACTCCCTCGCCCCCCTACGAGCAGTACGTC.

The chain is built from TRBV5-4 and TRBJ2-3, with 7 bases identical to TRBD2. With 0 bases clipped from V and 1 base from J, the junction kept 2 bases outside the gene matches. The V gene's germline CDR1 is SGHNT and CDR2 YYREEE (reference sequence). The CDR3 runs 15 residues. Written as DNA, the CDR3 is TGTGCCAGCAGCTTGGGGGGGGGTGGCACAGATACGCAGTATTTT. Its translation: CASSLGGGGTDTQYF.

The chain recombines TRBV18 with TRBJ2-3; 8 bases are a match to TRBD1. Germline-derived CDR1 and CDR2 are KGHSH and LQKENI. The CDR3 length is 14 residues. The ends lost 5 bases at V and 2 bases at J; junction bases unmatched: 3. The CDR3 spells CASSTQGDTDTQYF. CDR3 in DNA: TGTGCCAGCTCAACACAGGGGGACACAGATACGCAGTATTTT.

This chain joins TRBV2 and TRBJ2-5; 7 bases are shared with TRBD1. The germline CDR1 and CDR2 sequences are SNHLY and FYNNEI. The CDR3 is 13 residues long. The ends lost 10 bases at V and 1 base at J; junction bases unmatched: 6. CDR3 coding DNA: TGTGCCACTCTACAGGGGACCCAAGAGACCCAGTACTTC. Translating gives CATLQGTQETQYF.

This clone was picked up one time. The CDR3 loop reads CASTRTGEANYGYTF. CDR3 nucleotides: TGCGCCAGCACCAGGACAGGGGAAGCGAACTATGGCTACACCTTC. This chain connects TRBV5-1 to TRBJ1-2; 9 nucleotides match TRBD1. V dropped 6 bases and J dropped 2; count of bases not matched to a gene: 8. The V gene's germline CDR1 is SGHRS and CDR2 YFSETQ. The CDR3 loop spans 15 amino acids.

The J gene is TRBJ2-6, the V gene TRBV3-1 (or the pseudogene TRBV3-2); possible D gene TRBD1, 9 bases. The V and J ends lost 11 bases and 2 bases respectively, with 22 bases between them. Per the germline V gene, CDR1 is LGHDT and CDR2 is YNNKEL (reference sequence). The CDR3 loop spans 17 amino acids. This chain's CDR3 is CARWGTGRGAGANVLTF. CDR3 DNA sequence: TGTGCCCGCTGGGGGACAGGGCGGGGGGCTGGGGCCAACGTCCTGACTTTC.

This clone was found once. The chain has TRBV19 and TRBJ2-5; D ambiguous. V was trimmed by 1 base and J by 1 base, leaving 4 bases between them. The germline V gene has CDR1 LNHDA and CDR2 SQIVND (reference sequence). This CDR3 has 13 residues. The CDR3: CASSIGLQETQYF. CDR3 bases: TGTGCCAGTAGTATAGGGCTCCAAGAGACCCAGTACTTC. The full variable domain, with the rest looked up from reference TRBV19 and TRBJ2-5, is DGGITQSPKYLFRKEGQNVTLSCEQNLNHDAMYWYRQDPGQGLRLIYYSQIVNDFQKGDIAEGYSVSREKKESFPLTVTSAQKNPTAFYLCASSIGLQETQYFGPGTRLLVL.

A word on this clone: The sample holds other DNA sequences that translate to the same CDR3. V usage is TRBV27 and J usage is TRBJ2-6; D may be TRBD2 (5 bases). CDR3 length: 15 amino acids. V lost 3 bases and J 1 base, leaving 7 bases between the germline ends. The V gene's germline CDR1 is MNHEY and CDR2 SMNVEV (reference sequence). The CDR3 loop reads CASSFGGSGANVLTF. CDR3 nucleotide sequence: TGTGCCAGCAGTTTCGGAGGATCTGGGGCCAACGTCCTGACTTTC.

The V gene is TRBV19, the J gene TRBJ2-2, with TRBD1 matching over 8 bases. The trim removed 7 bases at V and 6 bases at J, leaving 10 bases unmatched. This CDR3 region has 15 residues. Germline CDR1 LNHDA, CDR2 SQIVND (reference sequence). The CDR3 protein is CASTETGGTSGELFF. CDR3 in DNA: TGTGCCAGTACCGAAACAGGGGGAACGTCCGGGGAGCTGTTTTTT.